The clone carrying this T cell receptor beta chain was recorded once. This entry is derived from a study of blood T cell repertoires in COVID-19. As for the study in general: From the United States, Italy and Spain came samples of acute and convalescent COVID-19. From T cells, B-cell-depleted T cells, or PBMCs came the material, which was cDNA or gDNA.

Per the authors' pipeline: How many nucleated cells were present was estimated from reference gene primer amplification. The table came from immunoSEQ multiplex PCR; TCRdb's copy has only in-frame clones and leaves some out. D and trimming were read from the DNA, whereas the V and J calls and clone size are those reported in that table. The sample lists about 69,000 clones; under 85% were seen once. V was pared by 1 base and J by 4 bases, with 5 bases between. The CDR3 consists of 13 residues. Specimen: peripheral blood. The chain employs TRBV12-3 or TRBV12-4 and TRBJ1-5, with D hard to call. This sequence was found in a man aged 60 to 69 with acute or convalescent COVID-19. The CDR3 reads CASSLGQNQPQHF. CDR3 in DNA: TGTGCCAGCAGTTTAGGGCAAAATCAGCCCCAGCATTTT.